The rows below give T cell receptor beta chains drawn from one sample of a study of Graves' ophthalmopathy and Graves' hyperthyroidism. TCRdb reprocessed the multiplex PCR reads via MiXCR and lists one record per CDR3 protein. Of about 1.1 million distinct CDR3 sequences in the sample, 35% to 45% were seen once. What was sequenced was peripheral blood or thyroid tissue (not recorded which). These receptors were obtained from an adult man with Graves' hyperthyroidism. Both conserved end residues are part of each CDR3. The order of the fields is V gene, J gene, clone size, D gene, CDR3 DNA, CDR3 protein. D genes are given only for firm matches. Clone size is stated in some rows and not others, as once, few, many or a class when expanded.

TRBV20-1,TRBJ1-5,NA,TRBD1,TGCAGTGCTCCAGACCCCGGGACAGGGGATTCTCAGCCCCAGCATTTT,CSAPDPGTGDSQPQHF
TRBV7-2,TRBJ1-6,NA,NA,TGTGCCAGCAGCGTGGGACATTCACCCCTCCACTTT,CASSVGHSPLHF
TRBV7-9,TRBJ2-5,few,NA,TGTGCCAGCAGCCTTATATCGGTGGCCCAAGAGACCCAGTACTTC,CASSLISVAQETQYF
TRBV20-1,TRBJ1-6,few,TRBD1,TGCAGTGCTTGGACAGGGTCAGGAAATTCACCCCTCCACTTT,CSAWTGSGNSPLHF
TRBV5-1,TRBJ2-7,many,NA,TGCGCCAGCAGCTCCTCCGCAGGGCTTAACGAGCAGTACTTC,CASSSSAGLNEQYF
TRBV11-2,TRBJ2-7,many,NA,TGTGCCAGCAGCTTAGATGGCCAGGATTACGAGCAGTACTTC,CASSLDGQDYEQYF
TRBV4-1,TRBJ2-5,NA,NA,TGCGCCAGCAGCCAACAGGACCGGGCTGTGGAGACCCAGTACTTC,CASSQQDRAVETQYF
TRBV19,TRBJ2-5,few,TRBD2,TGTGCCAGTAGTACCCAGAGGGGGACTAGCGGAGCACAAGAGACCCAGTACTTC,CASSTQRGTSGAQETQYF
TRBV10-3,TRBJ1-2,once,NA,TGTGCCATCAGTGACGGGGACGGAGGTTACACCTTC,CAISDGDGGYTF
TRBV15,TRBJ2-3,NA,NA,TGTGCCACCAGCAGTCCGGGCTTATCACGCACAGATACGCAGTATTTT,CATSSPGLSRTDTQYF
TRBV5-1,TRBJ1-4,few,TRBD1,TGCGCCAGCAGCTTTGGTAGGGGGCTGACTAATGAAAAACTGTTTTTT,CASSFGRGLTNEKLFF
TRBV5-5,TRBJ2-7,many,NA,TGTGCCAGCAGCAGGAGGGCCGAGAGCTCCTACGAGCAGTACTTC,CASSRRAESSYEQYF
TRBV10-3,TRBJ2-5,many,NA,TGTGCCATCAGTGATGGGATACAAGAGACCCAGTACTTC,CAISDGIQETQYF
TRBV2,TRBJ1-5,NA,NA,TGTGCCAGCAGTGAAATGGGGCAGACCAATCAGCCCCAGCATTTT,CASSEMGQTNQPQHF
TRBV6-2/TRBV6-3,TRBJ2-7,few,NA,TGTGCCAGCAGTCGAAGCGAGACCTACGAGCAGTACTTC,CASSRSETYEQYF
TRBV20-1,TRBJ1-6,many,NA,TGCAGTGCTAGTAGGGGTGGGCCCGATTCACCCCTCCACTTT,CSASRGGPDSPLHF
TRBV7-2,TRBJ2-7,few,NA,TGTGCCAGCAGCCGCCTGCTGGGGTGGGAGCAGTACTTC,CASSRLLGWEQYF
TRBV9,TRBJ1-5,NA,TRBD1,TGTGCCAGCATAAGACGGGGGACAGGGACTTTTCAGCCCCAGCATTTT,CASIRRGTGTFQPQHF
TRBV9,TRBJ1-1,NA,NA,TGTGCCAGCAGCGGCCTGGGGGAGGTCACTGAAGCTTTCTTT,CASSGLGEVTEAFF
TRBV2,TRBJ2-7,NA,NA,TGTGCCAGCCGATGGGGACTGGGGCCTTCCTACGAGCAGTACTTC,CASRWGLGPSYEQYF
TRBV7-9,TRBJ2-6,NA,TRBD1,TGTGCCAGCAGCTCCGACAGGGGACATGGGGCCAACGTCCTGACTTTC,CASSSDRGHGANVLTF
TRBV20-1,TRBJ1-2,NA,TRBD1,TGCAGTGCTAGAGATACAGGGGGGACGCGTGGCTACACCTTC,CSARDTGGTRGYTF
TRBV7-9,TRBJ1-3,few,NA,TGTGCCAGCAGCTTTTTACAGAAAATCTCTGGAAACACCATATATTTT,CASSFLQKISGNTIYF
TRBV20-1,TRBJ2-2,NA,NA,TGCAGTGCTAAAGGGACGCCTACGGGCGGGGAGCTGTTTTTT,CSAKGTPTGGELFF
TRBV4-1,TRBJ1-1,few,NA,TGCGCCAGCAGCCCAGGACGGCCGAACACTGAAGCTTTCTTT,CASSPGRPNTEAFF
TRBV2,TRBJ1-6,once,TRBD1,TGTGCCAGCAGTCGATACCTCAGCAGGGGGAATTCACCCCTCCACTTT,CASSRYLSRGNSPLHF
TRBV2,TRBJ2-2,NA,TRBD2,TGTGCCAGCAGCGGACTAGCGGGAGCTCCAGGGGCCGGGGAGCTGTTTTTT,CASSGLAGAPGAGELFF
TRBV6-5,TRBJ2-7,NA,NA,TGTGCCAGCTCACCGCCCACAGGGACACCGAGCTCCTACGAGCAGTACTTC,CASSPPTGTPSSYEQYF
TRBV25-1,TRBJ1-6,NA,NA,TGTGCCAGCACGACAAATTCACCCCTCCACTTT,CASTTNSPLHF
TRBV6-5,TRBJ2-3,NA,NA,TGTGCCAGCAGTTACTCGCGGGCCACAGATACGCAGTATTTT,CASSYSRATDTQYF
TRBV29-1,TRBJ1-1,NA,NA,TGCAGCGTTGCGGGTCTCAGGGGCACTGAAGCTTTCTTT,CSVAGLRGTEAFF
TRBV6-5,TRBJ1-1,few,TRBD1,TGTGCCAGCAGTTCAGGGGGATCCGAAGCTTTCTTT,CASSSGGSEAFF
TRBV7-2,TRBJ1-2,NA,NA,TGTGCCAGCAGAGGTGAATCTAACGATGGCTACACCTTC,CASRGESNDGYTF
TRBV20-1,TRBJ2-2,many,NA,TGCAGTGCTGAGGCCCTAACCCTCACCGGGGAGCTGTTTTTT,CSAEALTLTGELFF
TRBV7-8,TRBJ1-1,few,NA,TGTGCCAGGGAACCCGATCCGATGAACACTGAAGCTTTCTTT,CAREPDPMNTEAFF
TRBV7-2,TRBJ2-3,NA,NA,TGTGCCAGCAGCTTAGCGCAGTTCACAGATACGCAGTATTTT,CASSLAQFTDTQYF
TRBV7-2,TRBJ2-7,many,TRBD2,TGTGCCAGCAGCTTGCTAGCGGGAGGTGTAAGCTCCTACGAGCAGTACTTC,CASSLLAGGVSSYEQYF
TRBV9,TRBJ1-1,NA,TRBD1,TGTGCCAGCAGTTACTCCCGGGACAGGGTGGACACTGAAGCTTTCTTT,CASSYSRDRVDTEAFF
TRBV20-1,TRBJ2-7,many,TRBD1,TGCAGTGCTAGTCGGGACAGGGGATTCTACGAGCAGTACTTC,CSASRDRGFYEQYF
TRBV7-2,TRBJ2-5,NA,NA,TGTGCCAGCAGTACCGGCGTGGGGTGGCAAGAGACCCAGTACTTC,CASSTGVGWQETQYF
TRBV20-1,TRBJ2-7,few,TRBD1,TGCAGTGCCCAAGGGACAGGAAGCTTATACGAGCAGTACTTC,CSAQGTGSLYEQYF
TRBV6-6,TRBJ1-4,many,NA,TGTGCCAGCAGGCCGCTTGGGAATGCGGAAAAACTGTTTTTT,CASRPLGNAEKLFF
TRBV29-1,TRBJ1-1,many,TRBD1,TGCAGCGCGACAGGGGGCATGGCTGAAGCTTTCTTT,CSATGGMAEAFF
TRBV14,TRBJ1-4,NA,NA,TGTGCCAGCAGTTCCATAGAGGGGGCAACTAATGAAAAACTGTTTTTT,CASSSIEGATNEKLFF
TRBV14,TRBJ1-2,once,NA,TGTGCCAGCAGCCAAGTGAGAGTGCGTGGCTACACCTTC,CASSQVRVRGYTF
TRBV20-1,TRBJ1-2,NA,NA,TGCAGTGCTGCTTACTACATCGACGGCGGCTACACCTTC,CSAAYYIDGGYTF
TRBV7-3,TRBJ2-6,NA,NA,TGTGCCAGCAGCTTGGGGGGCGTCATCTCTGGGGCCAACGTCCTGACTTTC,CASSLGGVISGANVLTF
TRBV7-2,TRBJ1-4,many,NA,TGTGCCAGCAGCTCCACGTTGGGCCGCAATGAAAAACTGTTTTTT,CASSSTLGRNEKLFF
TRBV7-9,TRBJ1-1,many,NA,TGTGCCAGCAGCTTGGGCGTCTCTGAAGCTTTCTTT,CASSLGVSEAFF
TRBV7-9,TRBJ2-3,few,TRBD2,TGTGCCAGCAGCTTATACGGCGGGGGGATAGGAGATACGCAGTATTTT,CASSLYGGGIGDTQYF
TRBV20-1,TRBJ2-2,many,TRBD1,TGCACCGTGGGGGGACAGGGGGTCGCCACCGGGGAGCTGTTTTTT,CTVGGQGVATGELFF
TRBV7-6,TRBJ1-4,many,NA,TGTGCCAGCAGCGAGGGACGGAGTAATGAAAAACTGTTTTTT,CASSEGRSNEKLFF
TRBV28,TRBJ1-4,few,NA,TGTGCCAGCATCGACCCCTCCCGAAAACTGTTTTTT,CASIDPSRKLFF
TRBV29-1,TRBJ1-2,once,NA,TGCAGCAGTCCAGGAACCCATGGCTACACCTTC,CSSPGTHGYTF
TRBV7-2,TRBJ1-5,many,NA,TGTGCCAGCAGCCAAGGTAGGGACCGCAATCAGCCCCAGCATTTT,CASSQGRDRNQPQHF
TRBV9,TRBJ2-2,NA,NA,TGTGCCAGCAGCGTACTTGAGAACACCGGGGAGCTGTTTTTT,CASSVLENTGELFF
TRBV7-8,TRBJ1-2,many,NA,TGTGCCAGCAGCTTAGGGTCAGGGTTTGTCAACTATGGCTACACCTTC,CASSLGSGFVNYGYTF
TRBV25-1,TRBJ1-5,many,NA,TGTGCCAGCGGCCGAGTAGATCAGCCCCAGCATTTT,CASGRVDQPQHF
TRBV19,TRBJ2-5,NA,TRBD1,TGTGCCAGTACGGGACAGTTATCCGAAGAGACCCAGTACTTC,CASTGQLSEETQYF